This TCR beta chain was profiled in a study of PD-1 blockade in classical Hodgkin lymphoma. Germline CDR1 and CDR2: SSHAT and FNYEAQ (reference sequence). There are 15 residues in the CDR3. To note about this clone: The antigen is not known. One end of the junction varies from germline; a read error may be responsible.

Points from the study as a whole: Patients with an early start, nivolumab under 1 year after ASCT, were excluded. Complete responders had baseline diversity similar to newly diagnosed patients.

Time point reported: cycle 4 day 1 (C4D1), after more than five weeks of nivolumab. No patient escaped relapse after autologous stem cell transplantation, and brentuximab vedotin exposure varied. Thawed PBMCs were the source of CD8+ T cells, obtained through magnetic negative selection. Generated by immunoSEQ multiplex PCR, the TCRdb table keeps only in-frame clones and is missing some. The sample includes about 20,000 clones, about 85% seen only once; the top ten take less than 5.5%. The chain employs TRBV7-7 and TRBJ2-5, with D perhaps matching TRBD1 or TRBD2 (7 bases each). Sequenced here: CD8+ T cells from blood, sampled before the fourth cycle of nivolumab. This sequence was found in a human donor with classical Hodgkin lymphoma. CDR3 protein: CASSPQGEGKLAQYF. CDR3 bases: TGTGCTAGCAGCCCTCAGGGGGAGGGGAAGCTGGCCCAGTACTTC.